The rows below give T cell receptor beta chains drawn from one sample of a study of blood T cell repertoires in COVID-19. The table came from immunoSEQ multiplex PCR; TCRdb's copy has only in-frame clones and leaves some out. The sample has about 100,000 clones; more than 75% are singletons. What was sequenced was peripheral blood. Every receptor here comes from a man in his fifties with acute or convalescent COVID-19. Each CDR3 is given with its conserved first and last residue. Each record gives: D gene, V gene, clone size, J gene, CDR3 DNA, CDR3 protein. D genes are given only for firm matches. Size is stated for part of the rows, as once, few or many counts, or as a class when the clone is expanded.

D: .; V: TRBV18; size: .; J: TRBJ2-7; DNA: TGTGCCAGCTCACCAGACAGTTACGAGCAGTACTTC; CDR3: CASSPDSYEQYF
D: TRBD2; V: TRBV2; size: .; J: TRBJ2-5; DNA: TGTGCCACCCGACTAGCGGGAGGAGGGCAAGAGACCCAGTACTTC; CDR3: CATRLAGGGQETQYF
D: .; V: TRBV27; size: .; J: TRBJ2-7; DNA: TGTGCCAGCAGTTTATCTGCCCCGACAGGTACCTACGAGCAGTACTTC; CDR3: CASSLSAPTGTYEQYF
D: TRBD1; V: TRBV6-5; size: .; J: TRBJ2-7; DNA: TGTGCCAGCAGTTACTCAACAGGGGTTGAGCAGTACTTC; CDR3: CASSYSTGVEQYF
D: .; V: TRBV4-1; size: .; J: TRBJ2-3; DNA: TGCGCCAGCAGCCAAGACAGGTGGAACACAGATACGCAGTATTTT; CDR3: CASSQDRWNTDTQYF
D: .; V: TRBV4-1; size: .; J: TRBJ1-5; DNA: TGCGCCAGCAGCCAAGTCCCCGGTCGCCGATATAGCAATCAGCCCCAGCATTTT; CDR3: CASSQVPGRRYSNQPQHF
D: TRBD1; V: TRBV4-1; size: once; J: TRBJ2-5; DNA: TGCGCCAGCAGCCAAGCAGGACAGGGACAAGAGACCCAGTACTTC; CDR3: CASSQAGQGQETQYF
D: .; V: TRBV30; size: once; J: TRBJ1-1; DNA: TGTGCCTGGACCCCCTTAGGTGGGAGGGTGGGCATGAACACTGAAGCTTTCTTT; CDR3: CAWTPLGGRVGMNTEAFF
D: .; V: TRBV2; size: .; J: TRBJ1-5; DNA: TGTGCCAGCATAGAGGACGGCTCAGGGTATCAGCCCCAGCATTTT; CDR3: CASIEDGSGYQPQHF
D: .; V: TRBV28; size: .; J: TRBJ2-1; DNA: TGTGCCAGCAGTTTCTTTACTAGCTCTCCAAAAAATGAGCAGTTCTTC; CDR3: CASSFFTSSPKNEQFF
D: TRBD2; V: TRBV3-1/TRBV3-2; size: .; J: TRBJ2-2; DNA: TGTGCCAGCAGCGGGGCTAGCGGGACCTCCGGGGAGCTGTTTTTT; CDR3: CASSGASGTSGELFF
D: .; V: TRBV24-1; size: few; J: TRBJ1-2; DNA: TGTGCCACCAGTGATTTATCACAAACCCGTGGCTACACCTTC; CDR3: CATSDLSQTRGYTF
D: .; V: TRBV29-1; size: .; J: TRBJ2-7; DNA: TGCAGCGTTCGGGCAGGGGGGTCCTACGAGCAGTACTTC; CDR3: CSVRAGGSYEQYF
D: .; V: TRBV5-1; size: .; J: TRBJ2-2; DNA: TGCGCCAGCAGCTTGGAGGCGGCGGCCGGGGAGCTGTTTTTT; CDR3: CASSLEAAAGELFF
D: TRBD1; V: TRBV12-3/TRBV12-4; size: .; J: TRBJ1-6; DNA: TGTGCCAGCAGTAGGGGGCTTAGGTCACCCCTCCACTTT; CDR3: CASSRGLRSPLHF
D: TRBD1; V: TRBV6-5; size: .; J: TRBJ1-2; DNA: TGTGCCACCCTCACAGGGGTAAATGGCTACACCTTC; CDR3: CATLTGVNGYTF
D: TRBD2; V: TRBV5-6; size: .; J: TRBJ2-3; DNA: TGTGCCAGCAGTTGGACTTACGGGAGGGCCAAAGATACGCAGTATTTT; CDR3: CASSWTYGRAKDTQYF
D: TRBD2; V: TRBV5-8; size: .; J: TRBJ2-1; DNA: TGTGCCAGCAGCCCGGGGACTAGCGCCTACAATGAGCAGTTCTTC; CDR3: CASSPGTSAYNEQFF
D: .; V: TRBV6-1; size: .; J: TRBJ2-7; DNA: TGTGCCAGCAGTGAGGCCTTTGGGCAGTACTTC; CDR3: CASSEAFGQYF
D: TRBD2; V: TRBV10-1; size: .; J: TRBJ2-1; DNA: TGCGCCAGCACCCCGGGACTAGCGGACAATGAGCAGTTCTTC; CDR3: CASTPGLADNEQFF
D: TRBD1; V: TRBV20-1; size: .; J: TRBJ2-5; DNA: TGCAGTGCTAGTCCGGACAGGGGGCGCTCGGAGACCCAGTACTTC; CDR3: CSASPDRGRSETQYF
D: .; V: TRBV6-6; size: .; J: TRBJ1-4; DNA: TGTGCCAGCAGTTACTCGGGGGGGGACGAAAAACTGTTTTTT; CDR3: CASSYSGGDEKLFF
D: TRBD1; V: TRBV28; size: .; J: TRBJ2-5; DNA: TGTGCCAGCAGCCTGATCTTCCCCCGGGACAGGACCCAAGAGACCCAGTACTTC; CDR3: CASSLIFPRDRTQETQYF
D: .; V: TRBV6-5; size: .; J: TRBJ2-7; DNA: TGTGCCAGCAGTTACTCGGAGGCAGTTAGCTCCTACGAGCAGTACTTC; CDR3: CASSYSEAVSSYEQYF
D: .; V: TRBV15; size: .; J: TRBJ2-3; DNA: TGTGCCACCAGCAGTTGGGCCGGGGCAGATACGCAGTATTTT; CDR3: CATSSWAGADTQYF
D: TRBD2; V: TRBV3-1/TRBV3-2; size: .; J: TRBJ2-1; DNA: TGTGCCAGCAGCCAAGACGTTGCGGGAGTTGAGCAGTTCTTC; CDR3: CASSQDVAGVEQFF
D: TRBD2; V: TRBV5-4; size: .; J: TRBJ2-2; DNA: TGTGCCAGCAGCTTGGGCCTAGCGGGGGACACCGGGGAGCTGTTTTTT; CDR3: CASSLGLAGDTGELFF
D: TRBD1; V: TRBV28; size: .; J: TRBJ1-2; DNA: TGTGCCAGCAGTTTCAGGGGGCGCAACTATGGCTACACCTTC; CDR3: CASSFRGRNYGYTF
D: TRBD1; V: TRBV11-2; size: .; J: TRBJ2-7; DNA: TGTGCCAGCAGCTTAGTACGGGACAGCGCCTACGAGCAGTACTTC; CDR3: CASSLVRDSAYEQYF
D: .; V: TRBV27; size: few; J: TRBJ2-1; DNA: TGTGCCAGCAGTTTGTACAGGGGAGGAAGTGAGAGGGACAATGAGCAGTTCTTC; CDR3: CASSLYRGGSERDNEQFF
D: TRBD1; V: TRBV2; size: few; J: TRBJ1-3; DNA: TGTGCCAGCAGGGCTCCGGGACAGGGTGGTGGAAACACCATATATTTT; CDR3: CASRAPGQGGGNTIYF
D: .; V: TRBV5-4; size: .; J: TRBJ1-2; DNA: TGTGCCAGCAGCTTGTCCGGAGGGAACTATGGCTACACCTTC; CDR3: CASSLSGGNYGYTF
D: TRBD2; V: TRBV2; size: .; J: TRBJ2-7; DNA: TGTGCCAGCAGTGTTACTAGCGGCTACGAGCAGTACTTC; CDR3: CASSVTSGYEQYF
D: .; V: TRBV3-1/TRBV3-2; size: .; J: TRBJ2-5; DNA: TGTGCCAGCAGCCAAGGACTAGGACAGGCCCAAGAGACCCAGTACTTC; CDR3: CASSQGLGQAQETQYF
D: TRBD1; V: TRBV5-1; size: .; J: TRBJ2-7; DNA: TGCGCCAGCAGCTTGGTAGGGACAGATATCAACGAGCAGTACTTC; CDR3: CASSLVGTDINEQYF
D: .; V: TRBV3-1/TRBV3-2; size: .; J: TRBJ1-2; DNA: TGTGCCAGCAGCCCCCGATCGGGGTTATATGGCTACACCTTC; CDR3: CASSPRSGLYGYTF
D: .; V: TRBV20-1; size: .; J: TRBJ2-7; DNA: TGCAGTGCTAGTGCAGGGGGGCTTTATACCTACGAGCAGTACTTC; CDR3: CSASAGGLYTYEQYF
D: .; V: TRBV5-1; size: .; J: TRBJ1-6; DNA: TGCGCCAGCAGCTTTAACAGGGCAAATTCACCCCTCCACTTT; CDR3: CASSFNRANSPLHF
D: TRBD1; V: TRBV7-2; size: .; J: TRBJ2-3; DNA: TGTGCCAGCAGCTTCGACAGGGGGCCAGATACGCAGTATTTT; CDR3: CASSFDRGPDTQYF
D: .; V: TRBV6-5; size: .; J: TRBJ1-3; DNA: TGTGCCAGCAGTTTCAGGGGCTCTGGAAACACCATATATTTT; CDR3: CASSFRGSGNTIYF
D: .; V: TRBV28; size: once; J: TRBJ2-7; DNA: TGTGCCAGCAGTTCAGGGGTACGCGAGCAGTACTTC; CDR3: CASSSGVREQYF
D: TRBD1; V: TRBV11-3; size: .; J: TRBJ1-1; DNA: TGTGCCAGCAGCCGTGGGACAGGGGCCAGAGCTTTCTTT; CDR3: CASSRGTGARAFF
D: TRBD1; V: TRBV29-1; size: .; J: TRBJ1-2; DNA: TGCAGCGCCGAGGAGACAGGGTCCTATGGCTACACCTTC; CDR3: CSAEETGSYGYTF
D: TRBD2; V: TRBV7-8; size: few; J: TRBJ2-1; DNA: TGTGCCAGCAGCTTAGCGCTAGCGGGACCCGCTGAGCAGTTCTTC; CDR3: CASSLALAGPAEQFF
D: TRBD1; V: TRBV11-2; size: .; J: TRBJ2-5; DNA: TGTGCCAGCAAGGGACAGGCCGGGACCCAGTACTTC; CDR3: CASKGQAGTQYF
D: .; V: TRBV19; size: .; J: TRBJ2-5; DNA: TGTGCCAGCAGCGGGTCGCAAGAGACCCAGTACTTC; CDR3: CASSGSQETQYF
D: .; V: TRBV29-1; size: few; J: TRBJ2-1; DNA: TGCAGCATCTTCAGGGGACATGAGCAGTTCTTC; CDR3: CSIFRGHEQFF
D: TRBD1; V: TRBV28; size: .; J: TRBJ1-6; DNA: TGTGCCAGCAGTTTAGGGGGGGCAGGGGGCAGGTCACCCCTCCACTTT; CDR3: CASSLGGAGGRSPLHF